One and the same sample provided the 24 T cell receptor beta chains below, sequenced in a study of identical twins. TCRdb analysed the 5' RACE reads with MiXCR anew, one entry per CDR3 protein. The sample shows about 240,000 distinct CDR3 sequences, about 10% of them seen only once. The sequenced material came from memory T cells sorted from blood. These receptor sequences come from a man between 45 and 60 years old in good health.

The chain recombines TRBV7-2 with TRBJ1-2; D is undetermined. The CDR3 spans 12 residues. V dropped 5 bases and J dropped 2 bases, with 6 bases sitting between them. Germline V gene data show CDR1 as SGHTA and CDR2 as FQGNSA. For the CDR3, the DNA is TGTGCCAGCAGCGCCAGAAACTATGGCTACACCTTC. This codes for CASSARNYGYTF.

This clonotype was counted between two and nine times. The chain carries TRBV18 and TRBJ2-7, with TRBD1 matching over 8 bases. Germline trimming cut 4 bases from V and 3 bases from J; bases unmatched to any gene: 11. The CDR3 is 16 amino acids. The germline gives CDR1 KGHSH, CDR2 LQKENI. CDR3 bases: TGTGCCAGCTCACGAGGACAGGGCACGTCTCGCTACGAGCAGTACTTC. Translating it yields CASSRGQGTSRYEQYF.

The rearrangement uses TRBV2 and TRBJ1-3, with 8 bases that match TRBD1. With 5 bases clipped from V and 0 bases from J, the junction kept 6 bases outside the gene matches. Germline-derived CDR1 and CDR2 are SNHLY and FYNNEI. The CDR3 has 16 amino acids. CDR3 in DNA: TGTGCCAGCAGTCGGACAGGGATAATCTCTGGAAACACCATATATTTT. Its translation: CASSRTGIISGNTIYF. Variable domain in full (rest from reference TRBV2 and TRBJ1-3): EPEVTQTPSHQVTQMGQEVILRCVPISNHLYFYWYRQILGQKVEFLVSFYNNEISEKSEIFDDQFSVERPDGSNFTLKIRSTKLEDSAMYFCASSRTGIISGNTIYFGEGSWLTVV.

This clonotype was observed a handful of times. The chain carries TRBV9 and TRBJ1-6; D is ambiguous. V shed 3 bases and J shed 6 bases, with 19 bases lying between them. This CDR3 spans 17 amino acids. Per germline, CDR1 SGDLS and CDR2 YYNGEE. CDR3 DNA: TGTGCCAGCAGCGATCCTTTGGGCGGAGTAGGTAATTCACCCCTCCACTTT. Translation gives CASSDPLGGVGNSPLHF.

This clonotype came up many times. The DNA of the CDR3 is TGTGCCAGCAGCTTAAGGGACAGGCGCTACAATGAGCAGTTCTTC. It is translated as CASSLRDRRYNEQFF. V gene TRBV7-2 combines with J gene TRBJ2-1; TRBD1 agrees at 8 bases. The CDR3 consists of 15 residues. V lost 2 bases, J lost 3 bases, and 3 bases stayed unmatched. CDR1 is SGHTA and CDR2 is FQGNSA in the germline V gene.

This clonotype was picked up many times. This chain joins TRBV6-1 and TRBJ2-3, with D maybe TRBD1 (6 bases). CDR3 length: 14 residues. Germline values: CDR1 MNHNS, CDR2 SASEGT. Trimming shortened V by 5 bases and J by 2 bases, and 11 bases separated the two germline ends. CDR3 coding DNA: TGTGCCAGCAGTCCCCAGGGGTTCACAGATACGCAGTATTTT. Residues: CASSPQGFTDTQYF.

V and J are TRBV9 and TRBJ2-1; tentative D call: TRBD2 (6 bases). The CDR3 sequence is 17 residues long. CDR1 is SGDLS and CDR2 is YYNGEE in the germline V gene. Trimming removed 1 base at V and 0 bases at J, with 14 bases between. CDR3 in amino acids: CASSVKASVSSYNEQFF. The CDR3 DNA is TGTGCCAGCAGCGTAAAGGCTAGCGTGAGCTCCTACAATGAGCAGTTCTTC.

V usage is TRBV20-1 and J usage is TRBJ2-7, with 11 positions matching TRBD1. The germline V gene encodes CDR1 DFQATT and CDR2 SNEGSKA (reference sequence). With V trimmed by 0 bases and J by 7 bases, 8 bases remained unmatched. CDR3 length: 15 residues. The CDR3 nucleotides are TGCAGTGCTAGAGATAAAGGGACAGGGGGTTTTGAGCAGTACTTC. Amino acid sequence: CSARDKGTGGFEQYF.

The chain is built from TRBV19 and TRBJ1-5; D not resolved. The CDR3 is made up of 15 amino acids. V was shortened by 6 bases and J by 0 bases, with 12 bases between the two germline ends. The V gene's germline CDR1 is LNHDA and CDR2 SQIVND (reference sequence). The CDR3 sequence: CASRQEPDSNQPQHF. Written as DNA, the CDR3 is TGTGCCAGTAGACAAGAGCCAGATAGCAATCAGCCCCAGCATTTT.

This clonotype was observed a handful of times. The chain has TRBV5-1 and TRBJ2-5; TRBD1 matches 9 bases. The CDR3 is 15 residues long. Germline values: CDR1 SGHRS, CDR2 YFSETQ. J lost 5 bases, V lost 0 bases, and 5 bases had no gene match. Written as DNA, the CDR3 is TGCGCCAGCAGCTTGGTAACAGGGGGCAAGGAGACCCAGTACTTC. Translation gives CASSLVTGGKETQYF. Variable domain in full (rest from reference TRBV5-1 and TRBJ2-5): KAGVTQTPRYLIKTRGQQVTLSCSPISGHRSVSWYQQTPGQGLQFLFEYFSETQRNKGNFPGRFSGRQFSNSRSEMNVSTLELGDSALYLCASSLVTGGKETQYFGPGTRLLVL.

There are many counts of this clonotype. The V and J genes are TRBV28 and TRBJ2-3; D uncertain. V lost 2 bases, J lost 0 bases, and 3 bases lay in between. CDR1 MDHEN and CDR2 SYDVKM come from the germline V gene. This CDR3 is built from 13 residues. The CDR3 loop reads CASSLLSTDTQYF. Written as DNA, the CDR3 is TGTGCCAGCAGTTTACTGAGCACAGATACGCAGTATTTT.

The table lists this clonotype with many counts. CDR3 nucleotide sequence: TGCGCCAGCAGCCAGGTGGGACAGGGCCGTACCGGGGAGCTGTTTTTT. Its protein is CASSQVGQGRTGELFF. The rearrangement uses TRBV4-3 and TRBJ2-2; 9 positions agree with TRBD1. Germline V gene sequence: CDR1 LGHNA, CDR2 YSLEER. Losses at the gene ends were 3 bases for V and 5 bases for J; bases not matched to a gene: 7. CDR3 length equals 16 residues.

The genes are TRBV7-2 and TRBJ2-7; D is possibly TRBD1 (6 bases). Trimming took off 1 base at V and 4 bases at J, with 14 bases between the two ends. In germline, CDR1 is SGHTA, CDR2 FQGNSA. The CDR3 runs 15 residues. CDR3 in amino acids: CASSLGDTSGYEQYF. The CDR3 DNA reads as TGTGCCAGCAGCTTAGGGGACACGTCGGGGTACGAGCAGTACTTC.

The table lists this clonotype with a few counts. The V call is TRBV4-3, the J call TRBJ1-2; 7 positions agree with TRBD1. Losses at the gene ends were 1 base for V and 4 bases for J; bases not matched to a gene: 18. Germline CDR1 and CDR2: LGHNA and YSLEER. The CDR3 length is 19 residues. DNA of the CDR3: TGCGCCAGCAGCCAAGCCTATTCGATAGGAACAGGGGCGGGCTATGGCTACACCTTC. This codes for CASSQAYSIGTGAGYGYTF.

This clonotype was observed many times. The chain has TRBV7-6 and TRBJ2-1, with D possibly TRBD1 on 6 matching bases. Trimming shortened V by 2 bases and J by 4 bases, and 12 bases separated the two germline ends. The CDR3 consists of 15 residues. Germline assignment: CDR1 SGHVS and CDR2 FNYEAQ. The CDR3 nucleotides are TGTGCCAGCAGCTTAATAGCGACAGGTTACAATGAGCAGTTCTTC. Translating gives CASSLIATGYNEQFF.

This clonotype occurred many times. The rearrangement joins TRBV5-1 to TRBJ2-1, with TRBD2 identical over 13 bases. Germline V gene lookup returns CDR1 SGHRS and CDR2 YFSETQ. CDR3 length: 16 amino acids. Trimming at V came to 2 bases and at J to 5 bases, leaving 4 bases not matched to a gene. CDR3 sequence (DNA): TGCGCCAGCAGCTTAACTAGCGGGGGGGCCCACAATGAGCAGTTCTTC. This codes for CASSLTSGGAHNEQFF.

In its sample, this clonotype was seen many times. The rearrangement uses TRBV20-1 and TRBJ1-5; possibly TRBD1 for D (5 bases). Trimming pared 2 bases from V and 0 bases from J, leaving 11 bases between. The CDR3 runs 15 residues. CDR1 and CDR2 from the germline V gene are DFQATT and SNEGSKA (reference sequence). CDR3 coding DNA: TGCAGTGCTAGAAGGGACGAATATAGCAATCAGCCCCAGCATTTT. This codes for CSARRDEYSNQPQHF.

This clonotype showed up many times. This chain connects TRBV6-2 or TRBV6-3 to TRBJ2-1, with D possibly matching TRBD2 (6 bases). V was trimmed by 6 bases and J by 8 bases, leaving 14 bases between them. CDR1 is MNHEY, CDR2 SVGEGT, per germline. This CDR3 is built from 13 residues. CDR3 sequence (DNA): TGTGCCAGCAGGGGACTTTCTGCCGATGAGCAGTTCTTC. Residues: CASRGLSADEQFF.

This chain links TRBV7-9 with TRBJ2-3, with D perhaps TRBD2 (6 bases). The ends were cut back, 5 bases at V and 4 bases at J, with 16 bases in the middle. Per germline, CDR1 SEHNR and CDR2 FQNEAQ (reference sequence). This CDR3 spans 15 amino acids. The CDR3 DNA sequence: TGTGCCAGCAGCCGCCCCGGGGGTATCGCAGATACGCAGTATTTT. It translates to CASSRPGGIADTQYF.

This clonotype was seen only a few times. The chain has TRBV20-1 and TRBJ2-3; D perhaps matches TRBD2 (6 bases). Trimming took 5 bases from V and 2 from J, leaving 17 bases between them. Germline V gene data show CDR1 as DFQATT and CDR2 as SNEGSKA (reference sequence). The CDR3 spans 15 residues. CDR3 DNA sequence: TGCAGTGCTTTAGCGGAGTGGATCTTCACAGATACGCAGTATTTT. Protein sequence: CSALAEWIFTDTQYF.

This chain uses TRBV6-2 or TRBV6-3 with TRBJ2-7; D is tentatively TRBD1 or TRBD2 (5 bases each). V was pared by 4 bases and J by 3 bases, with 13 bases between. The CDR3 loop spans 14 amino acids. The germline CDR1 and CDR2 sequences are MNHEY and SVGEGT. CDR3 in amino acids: CASSLTGAYYEQYF. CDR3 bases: TGTGCCAGCAGTTTAACCGGGGCATACTACGAGCAGTACTTC.

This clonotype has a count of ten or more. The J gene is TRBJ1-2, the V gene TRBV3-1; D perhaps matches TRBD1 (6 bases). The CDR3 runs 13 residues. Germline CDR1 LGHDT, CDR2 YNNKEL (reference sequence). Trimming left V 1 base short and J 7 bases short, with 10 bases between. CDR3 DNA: TGTGCCAGCAGCCAAGTAAGGGGGAGTGGCTACACCTTC. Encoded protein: CASSQVRGSGYTF. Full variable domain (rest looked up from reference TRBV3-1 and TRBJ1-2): DTAVSQTPKYLVTQMGNDKSIKCEQNLGHDTMYWYKQDSKKFLKIMFSYNNKELIINETVPNRFSPKSPDKAHLNLHINSLELGDSAVYFCASSQVRGSGYTFGSGTRLTVV.

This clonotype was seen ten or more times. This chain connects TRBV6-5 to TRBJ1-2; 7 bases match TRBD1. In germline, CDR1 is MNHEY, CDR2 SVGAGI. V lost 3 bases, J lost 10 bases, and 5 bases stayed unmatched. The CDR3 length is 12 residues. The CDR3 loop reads CASSYKTGHYTF. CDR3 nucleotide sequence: TGTGCCAGCAGTTATAAGACAGGGCACTACACCTTC.

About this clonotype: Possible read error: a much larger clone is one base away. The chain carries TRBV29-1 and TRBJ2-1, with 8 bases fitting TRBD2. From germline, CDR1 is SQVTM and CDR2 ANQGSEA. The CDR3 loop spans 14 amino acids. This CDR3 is CSFEGGRSYNEQFF. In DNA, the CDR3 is TGCAGCTTTGAAGGCGGGAGGTCCTACAATGAGCAGTTCTTC.